This paragraph covers one T cell receptor (beta chain) sequence. Its target is not known. The CDR3 ends on some other residue instead of the conserved phenylalanine or tryptophan, so this is likely a read error. This sample was taken from a study of T cells after yellow fever vaccination. Study-level points and caveats: Of the clonotypes, a small share occurred in both CD4 and CD8 compartments. It was a weaker secondary response, yet one that peaked faster, at day 5 versus 15.

The V gene's germline CDR1 is SGHRS and CDR2 YFSETQ. Trimming took off 5 bases at V and 2 bases at J, with 10 bases between the two ends. CDR3 length: 13 amino acids. A process of 5'RACE template switching, which added a universal primer site and UMIs, was used to make TCR cDNA. TCRdb reprocessed the 5' RACE reads with MiXCR, giving one entry per CDR3 protein. The data show a few hundred thousand distinct CDR3 sequences, more than 3% seen once. V and J are TRBV5-1 and TRBJ2-5; D gene uncertain. This specimen consisted of PBMCs, obtained on the day of the yellow fever booster vaccination. The TCR comes from a man younger than 35 who received the YFV17D yellow fever vaccine. The DNA for the CDR3 is TGCGCCAGCAGTAATACAGATCAAGAGACCCAGTACTTG. It encodes CASSNTDQETQYL.